This T cell receptor (beta chain) was found in a study of blood T cells in healthy people across ages. Study results and limitations: Among T cells, TCR beta diversity per million cells dropped roughly linearly as age rose.

Primed by a sample-barcoded 5' primer and a J-beta primer mix, a second PCR proceeded for about 7 to 11 cycles. With 12 random nucleotides, a template-switch adaptor tagged each individual cDNA molecule. TCRdb reanalysed the 5' RACE reads using MiXCR and keeps one entry per CDR3 protein. This repertoire shows approximately 800,000 distinct CDR3 sequences, around 68% found once; its top ten account for 25% to 35%. Caucasian, healthy and from Russia, the donors were aged between 6 and 90. Total RNA, at least 5 micrograms per sample, was extracted from PBMCs. Concerning this clonotype: Antigen: not known.

This clonotype originated in a man in his thirties or forties in good health. Sequencing was done on a sample of blood.

CDR3 DNA: TGTGCCAGCAGCTCGACAGGGACGGAACGCAATGAGCAGTTCTTC. Amino acids: CASSSTGTERNEQFF. The rearrangement uses TRBV7-3 and TRBJ2-1, with 7 bases identical to TRBD1. The ends lost 4 bases at V and 6 bases at J; junction bases unmatched: 9. CDR1 is SGHTA and CDR2 is FQGTGA in the germline V gene. CDR3 size: 15 residues.